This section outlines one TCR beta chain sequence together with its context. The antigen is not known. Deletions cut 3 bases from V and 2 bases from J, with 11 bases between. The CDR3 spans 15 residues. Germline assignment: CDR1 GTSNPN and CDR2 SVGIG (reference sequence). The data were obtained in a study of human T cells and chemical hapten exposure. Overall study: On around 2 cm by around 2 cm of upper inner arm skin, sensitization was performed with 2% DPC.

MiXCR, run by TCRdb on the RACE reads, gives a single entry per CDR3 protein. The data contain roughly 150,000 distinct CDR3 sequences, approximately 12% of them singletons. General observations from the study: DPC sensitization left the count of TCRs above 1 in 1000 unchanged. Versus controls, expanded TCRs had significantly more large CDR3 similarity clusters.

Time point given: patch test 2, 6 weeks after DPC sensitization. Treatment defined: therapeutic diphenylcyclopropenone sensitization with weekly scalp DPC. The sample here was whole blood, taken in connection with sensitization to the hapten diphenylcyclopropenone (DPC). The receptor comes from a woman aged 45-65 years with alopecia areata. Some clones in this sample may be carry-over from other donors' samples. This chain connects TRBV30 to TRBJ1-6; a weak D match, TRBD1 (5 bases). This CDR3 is CAWSQGRAYNSPLHF. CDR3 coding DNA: TGTGCCTGGAGCCAGGGCAGGGCCTATAATTCACCCCTCCACTTT. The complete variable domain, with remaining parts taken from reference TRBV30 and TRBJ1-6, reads SQTIHQWPATLVQPVGSPLSLECTVEGTSNPNLYWYRQAAGRGLQLLFYSVGIGQISSEVPQNLSASRPQDRQFILSSKKLLLSDSGFYLCAWSQGRAYNSPLHFGNGTRLTVT.